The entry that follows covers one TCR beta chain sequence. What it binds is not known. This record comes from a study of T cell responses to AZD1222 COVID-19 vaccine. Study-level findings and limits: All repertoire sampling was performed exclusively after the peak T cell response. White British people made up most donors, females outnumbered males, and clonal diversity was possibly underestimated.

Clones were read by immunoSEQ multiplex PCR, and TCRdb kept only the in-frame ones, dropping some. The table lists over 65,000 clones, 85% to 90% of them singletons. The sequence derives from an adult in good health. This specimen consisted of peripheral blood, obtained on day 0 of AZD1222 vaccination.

CDR3 nucleotide sequence: TGTGCCACCAGCAGAGAGCAGGGGGGACGCTATGGCTACACCTTC. It codes for CATSREQGGRYGYTF. V and J are TRBV15 and TRBJ1-2; TRBD1 agrees at 7 bases. CDR3 length equals 15 residues. The V gene end was trimmed by 0 bases and the J gene end by 4 bases; junction bases not matched to a gene: 5. CDR1 and CDR2 from the germline V gene are LNHNV and YYDKDF (reference sequence).